Following are 30 T cell receptor beta chains from one sample sequenced in a study of OX40 agonist ivuxolimab in advanced cancers. Libraries were prepared by immunoSEQ multiplex PCR; TCRdb keeps only in-frame clonotypes and omits some of them. Of 65,000 to 95,000 clones in the sample, roughly nine tenths were seen once. The specimen was CD4+ or CD8+ T cells sorted from blood, collected in a trial of the OX40 agonist ivuxolimab. These receptors were collected from an adult with an advanced solid tumor such as melanoma, head and neck, liver or kidney cancer.

This chain links TRBV6-1 with TRBJ1-2; 7 positions agree with TRBD1. The CDR3 is 15 amino acids. V shed 8 bases and J 5 bases; nucleotides not matched to a gene: 14. Germline V gives CDR1 MNHNS, CDR2 SASEGT. The CDR3 reads CASQLDRFLRYGYTF. In DNA form, the CDR3 reads TGTGCCAGCCAATTGGACAGGTTTTTAAGATATGGCTACACCTTC.

This chain connects TRBV4-2 to TRBJ2-7; 12 bases are shared with TRBD2. CDR1 and CDR2 (germline): LGHNA, YNFKEQ. This CDR3 spans 18 amino acids. V gave up 1 base and J gave up 0 bases; unmatched junction bases: 7. The CDR3 loop is CASSQGTSLAGGSYEQYF. CDR3 bases: TGTGCCAGCAGCCAAGGGACGTCACTAGCGGGAGGCTCCTACGAGCAGTACTTC.

The V call is TRBV6-6, the J call TRBJ2-5; 7 bases agree with TRBD2. Per germline, CDR1 MNHNY and CDR2 SVGAGI (reference sequence). Unmatched junction bases numbered 0, after V lost 6 bases and J lost 5 bases. The length of the CDR3 is 11 residues. CDR3 nucleotides: TGTGCCAGCAGGCGGGAGGAGACCCAGTACTTC. This translates into CASRREETQYF.

V is TRBV2 and J is TRBJ1-1; TRBD1 might be the D (5 bases). The CDR3 covers 13 residues. From germline, CDR1 is SNHLY and CDR2 FYNNEI. V dropped 11 bases and J dropped 2 bases, with 15 bases sitting between them. The CDR3 loop is CAEQERINTEAFF. The CDR3 nucleotides read TGTGCCGAACAGGAGCGGATTAACACTGAAGCTTTCTTT.

CDR3 DNA sequence: TGTGCCAGTAGTATCCCACGGGACAGGGGGTTTGAAAAACTGTTTTTT. This codes for CASSIPRDRGFEKLFF. The chain carries TRBV19 and TRBJ1-4; 11 nucleotides agree with TRBD1. There are 16 residues in the CDR3. CDR1 and CDR2 (germline): LNHDA, SQIVND (reference sequence). J gave up 7 bases and V 3 bases, and 7 bases lay outside the gene matches.

V is TRBV10-2 and J is TRBJ2-4; 10 bases align to TRBD1. The CDR3 is 15 amino acids. With 0 bases clipped from V and 8 bases from J, the junction kept 4 bases outside the gene matches. Germline-derived CDR1 and CDR2 are WSHSY and SAAADI. The CDR3 spells CASSESTGGRDIQYF. The CDR3 coding sequence is TGCGCCAGCAGTGAGTCGACAGGGGGCAGGGACATTCAGTACTTC.

This clone has only a few counts. The rearrangement links TRBV30 to TRBJ2-5, with 10 bases lining up with TRBD2. V gave up 3 bases and J gave up 4 bases; unmatched junction bases: 5. The CDR3 covers 14 residues. The V gene's germline CDR1 is GTSNPN and CDR2 SVGIG (reference sequence). Written as DNA, the CDR3 is TGTGCCTGGAGAGCTAGCGGGAGAGGAGAGACCCAGTACTTC. Translated: CAWRASGRGETQYF.

The sample holds one count of this clone. The chain joins TRBV6-5 to TRBJ1-1; D perhaps matches TRBD1 (5 bases). From germline, CDR1 is MNHEY and CDR2 SVGAGI. Trimming took 7 bases from V and 1 from J, leaving 7 bases between them. The CDR3 extends over 12 amino acids. The chain's CDR3 is CASMRGNTEAFF. The CDR3 bases are TGTGCCAGCATGAGGGGGAACACTGAAGCTTTCTTT.

The rearrangement joins TRBV19 to TRBJ1-1; unclear D gene. Trimming removed 6 bases from V and 0 bases from J, with 5 bases in between. The CDR3 sequence is 12 residues long. Germline CDR1 and CDR2: LNHDA and SQIVND (reference sequence). The CDR3 here is CASRNVNTEAFF. The CDR3 DNA sequence: TGTGCCAGTAGAAATGTGAACACTGAAGCTTTCTTT.

The chain recombines TRBV19 with TRBJ1-1, with TRBD1 matching over 8 bases. The CDR3 runs to 14 residues. The germline V gene encodes CDR1 LNHDA and CDR2 SQIVND (reference sequence). The trim removed 4 bases at V and 7 bases at J, leaving 8 bases unmatched. The DNA of the CDR3 is TGTGCCAGTAGTACCGACAGGGGCCCCTATGAAGCTTTCTTT. It is translated as CASSTDRGPYEAFF.

The J gene is TRBJ2-7, the V gene TRBV2, with 15 nucleotides matching TRBD2. J was trimmed by 0 bases and V by 5 bases; bases with no gene match: 8. Per germline, CDR1 SNHLY and CDR2 FYNNEI. The CDR3 loop spans 18 amino acids. This CDR3 is CASSPGLAGGTSSYEQYF. In nucleotides, the CDR3 is TGTGCCAGCAGTCCCGGACTAGCGGGAGGGACGAGCTCCTACGAGCAGTACTTC.

The rearrangement joins TRBV7-9 to TRBJ2-1, with 16 bases matching TRBD2. Trimming removed 6 bases from V and 10 bases from J; junction bases left unmatched: 6. Germline values: CDR1 SEHNR, CDR2 FQNEAQ (reference sequence). This CDR3 is 15 amino acids long. The DNA of the CDR3 is TGTGCCAGCAGTCAAGGGACTAGCGGGAGGGGAGAGCAGTTCTTC. It specifies CASSQGTSGRGEQFF.

The chain couples TRBV5-1 to TRBJ2-7; maybe TRBD2 (5 bases). Germline CDR1 is SGHRS and CDR2 is YFSETQ. The ends were cut back, 3 bases at V and 0 bases at J, with 7 bases in the middle. There are 13 residues in the CDR3. The CDR3 here is CASSSGSSYEQYF. CDR3 coding DNA: TGCGCCAGCAGCTCGGGGTCCTCCTACGAGCAGTACTTC.

A single count supports this clone. The chain recombines TRBV2 with TRBJ2-3; D is tentatively TRBD1 or TRBD2 (6 bases each). The germline V gene has CDR1 SNHLY and CDR2 FYNNEI. This CDR3 contains 15 residues. Trimming pared 4 bases from V and 9 bases from J, leaving 20 bases between. As DNA, the CDR3 is TGTGCCAGCAGTGGGACCGGGGGCCGGGTTCCAACGCAGTATTTT. It specifies CASSGTGGRVPTQYF.

The chain is built from TRBV5-1 and TRBJ1-6; TRBD1 is a possible D gene (6 bases). The CDR3 contains 15 residues. Germline assignment: CDR1 SGHRS and CDR2 YFSETQ. V was shortened by 6 bases and J by 4 bases, with 14 bases between the two germline ends. The CDR3, as DNA: TGCGCCAGCACCATGGACAGTGGGTATAATTCACCCCTCCACTTT. This encodes CASTMDSGYNSPLHF.

V gene TRBV9 combines with J gene TRBJ1-3, with D possibly matching TRBD1 (5 bases). Germline V lookup: CDR1 SGDLS, CDR2 YYNGEE. The CDR3 covers 15 residues. The ends were cut back, 2 bases at V and 0 bases at J, with 9 bases in the middle. The CDR3 loop reads CASSVGDYSGNTIYF. The CDR3 coding sequence is TGTGCCAGCAGCGTGGGGGATTACTCTGGAAACACCATATATTTT.

The rearrangement links TRBV10-3 to TRBJ1-2; D possibly corresponds to TRBD1 (5 bases). Per germline, CDR1 ENHRY and CDR2 SYGVKD. The CDR3 consists of 14 residues. Trimming shortened V by 3 bases and J by 5 bases, and 13 bases separated the two germline ends. In DNA form, the CDR3 reads TGTGCCATCAGTGATGTCAGGGCGGGATATGGCTACACCTTC. Its translation: CAISDVRAGYGYTF.

The table lists this clone with a few counts. The chain employs TRBV5-6 and TRBJ1-1; D remains ambiguous. Trimming stripped 1 base from V and 3 bases from J, with 10 bases between. This CDR3 is 14 amino acids long. Germline V gene sequence: CDR1 SGHDT, CDR2 YYEEEE. The CDR3 nucleotides are TGTGCCAGCAGCTTGAATCTGGTTCACACTGAAGCTTTCTTT. This gives the protein CASSLNLVHTEAFF.

There are a few counts of this clone. The chain recombines TRBV5-4 with TRBJ2-7; 10 bases line up with TRBD1. V gave up 4 bases and J gave up 0 bases; unmatched junction bases: 10. Germline V CDR1 and CDR2: SGHNT, YYREEE (reference sequence). CDR3 size: 17 residues. In DNA form, the CDR3 reads TGTGCCAGCAGCCCCACGTGGGGACAGGGGCTCTCCTACGAGCAGTACTTC. It yields the protein CASSPTWGQGLSYEQYF.

The chain carries TRBV18 and TRBJ2-3; 7 nucleotides line up with TRBD1. The CDR3 covers 16 residues. Per germline, CDR1 KGHSH and CDR2 LQKENI. The junction had 7 bases not matched to a gene; V was cut back by 3 bases and J by 1 base. The CDR3 nucleotides are TGTGCCAGCTCACCCGGGACAGATTTAGGCACAGATACGCAGTATTTT. Translation gives CASSPGTDLGTDTQYF.

The chain recombines TRBV6-1 with TRBJ2-1; a weak D match, TRBD2 (6 bases). Trimming stripped 1 base from V and 11 bases from J, with 15 bases between. The germline V gene has CDR1 MNHNS and CDR2 SASEGT. The CDR3 is 14 residues long. CDR3 nucleotides: TGTGCCAGCAGTGAAGTAGGGGACTCCCTCAAGCAGTTCTTC. It translates to CASSEVGDSLKQFF.

A word on this clone: A junction end diverges from the germline sequence, so it may reflect a read error. V is TRBV7-7 and J is TRBJ2-5; D may be TRBD2 (6 bases). CDR3 length equals 14 residues. Germline V gene sequence: CDR1 SSHAT, CDR2 FNYEAQ (reference sequence). As DNA, the CDR3 is TGTGCTAGCAGCCTGGGCCCCGGGGGAGAGACCCAGTACTTC. Translating it yields CASSLGPGGETQYF.

There are a few counts of this clone. The chain employs TRBV27 and TRBJ1-6; D not certain. The germline V gene has CDR1 MNHEY and CDR2 SMNVEV (reference sequence). CDR3 size: 12 residues. Trimming cost V 2 bases and J 12 bases, with 8 bases left between them. DNA for the CDR3: TGTGCCAGCAGTTTAATTGGAAGACCCCTCCACTTT. Its protein is CASSLIGRPLHF.

V and J are TRBV18 and TRBJ1-4; D not resolved. This CDR3 is 15 amino acids long. The germline CDR1 and CDR2 sequences are KGHSH and LQKENI. The V gene lost 2 bases and the J gene lost 7 bases, with 14 bases spanning the gap. The CDR3 nucleotides read TGTGCCAGCTCACCAGTGGGGAGAAGATTTGAAAAACTGTTTTTT. Its protein is CASSPVGRRFEKLFF.

V usage is TRBV18 and J usage is TRBJ2-6; TRBD1 aligns across 7 bases. The CDR3 spans 21 residues. The V and J ends lost 3 bases and 0 bases, in that order; junction bases with no gene match: 17. In germline, CDR1 is KGHSH, CDR2 LQKENI. The DNA of the CDR3 is TGTGCCAGCTCACCGCGACTGATCCATGACAGGGCTGACTCTGGGGCCAACGTCCTGACTTTC. It is translated as CASSPRLIHDRADSGANVLTF.

The chain couples TRBV7-2 to TRBJ1-5; possible D gene TRBD1, 6 bases. CDR1 and CDR2 from the germline V gene are SGHTA and FQGNSA. The CDR3 runs to 17 residues. The germline V and J ends were trimmed by 1 base and 1 base, with 14 bases remaining between them. CDR3 sequence reads: CASSLGGLYRSNQPQHF. Here the CDR3 DNA reads TGTGCCAGCAGCTTAGGGGGGCTTTATAGAAGCAATCAGCCCCAGCATTTT.

V usage is TRBV27 and J usage is TRBJ1-2, with TRBD1 matching 7 bases. With V trimmed by 6 bases and J by 0 bases, 10 bases remained unmatched. CDR3 size: 16 residues. CDR1 is MNHEY, CDR2 SMNVEV, per germline (reference sequence). The CDR3 sequence: CASSRNEQGPNYGYTF. In DNA, the CDR3 is TGTGCCAGCAGCCGGAATGAACAGGGGCCTAACTATGGCTACACCTTC.

The genes are TRBV9 and TRBJ2-5; D is uncertain. Germline CDR1 reads SGDLS; CDR2 reads YYNGEE. The CDR3 is 13 amino acids. Trimming cost V 7 bases and J 5 bases, with 15 bases left between them. Here the CDR3 DNA reads TGTGCCAGCTCCCGCGCCCCTGTGGAGACCCAGTACTTC. This gives the protein CASSRAPVETQYF.

A few counts support this clone. The chain couples TRBV7-9 to TRBJ2-7; 10 nucleotides line up with TRBD1. V was clipped by 5 bases and J by 4 bases; unmatched bases: 5. CDR3 length: 14 residues. CDR1 is SEHNR and CDR2 is FQNEAQ in the germline V gene (reference sequence). CDR3 amino acids: CASSQGTGAYEQYF. The CDR3 region has the DNA TGTGCCAGCAGCCAGGGGACAGGGGCTTACGAGCAGTACTTC.

The chain links TRBV6-5 to TRBJ1-1; possible D gene TRBD1, 5 bases. Germline CDR1 reads MNHEY; CDR2 reads SVGAGI. V lost 8 bases, J lost 1 base, and 14 bases lay in between. The CDR3 length is 14 residues. Here the CDR3 reads CASRGAIPNTEAFF. In nucleotides, the CDR3 is TGTGCCAGCCGGGGCGCGATTCCGAACACTGAAGCTTTCTTT.